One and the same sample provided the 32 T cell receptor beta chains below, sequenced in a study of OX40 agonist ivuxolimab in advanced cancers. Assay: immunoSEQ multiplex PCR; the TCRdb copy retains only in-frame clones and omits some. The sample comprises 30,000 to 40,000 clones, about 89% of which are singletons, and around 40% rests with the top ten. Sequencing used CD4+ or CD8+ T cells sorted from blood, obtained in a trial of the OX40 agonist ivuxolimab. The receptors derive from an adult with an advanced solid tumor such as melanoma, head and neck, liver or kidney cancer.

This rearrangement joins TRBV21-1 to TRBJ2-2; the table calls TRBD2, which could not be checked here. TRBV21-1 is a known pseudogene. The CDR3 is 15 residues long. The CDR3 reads CASSNAGRGAGELFF. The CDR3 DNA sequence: TGTGCCAGCAGCAATGCTGGGCGGGGGGCCGGGGAGCTGTTTTTT.

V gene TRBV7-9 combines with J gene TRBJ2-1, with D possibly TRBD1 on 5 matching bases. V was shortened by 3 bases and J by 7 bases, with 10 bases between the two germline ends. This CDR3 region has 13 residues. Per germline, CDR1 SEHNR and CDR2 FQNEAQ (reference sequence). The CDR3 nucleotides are TGTGCCAGCAGCTTTTCAGGGATTAATGAGCAGTTCTTC. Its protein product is CASSFSGINEQFF.

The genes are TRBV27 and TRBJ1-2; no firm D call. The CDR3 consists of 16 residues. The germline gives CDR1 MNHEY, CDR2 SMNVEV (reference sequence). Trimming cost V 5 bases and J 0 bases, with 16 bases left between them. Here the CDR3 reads CASSHQGRTANYGYTF. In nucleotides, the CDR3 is TGTGCCAGCAGTCACCAAGGACGTACAGCTAACTATGGCTACACCTTC.

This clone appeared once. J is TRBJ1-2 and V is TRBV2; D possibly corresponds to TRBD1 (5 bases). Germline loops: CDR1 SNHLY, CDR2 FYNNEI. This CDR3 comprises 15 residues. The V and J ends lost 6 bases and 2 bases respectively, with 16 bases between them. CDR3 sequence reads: CASSETGLSNYGYTF. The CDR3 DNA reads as TGTGCCAGCAGCGAGACGGGACTTTCGAACTATGGCTACACCTTC. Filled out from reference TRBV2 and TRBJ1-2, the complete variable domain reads EPEVTQTPSHQVTQMGQEVILRCVPISNHLYFYWYRQILGQKVEFLVSFYNNEISEKSEIFDDQFSVERPDGSNFTLKIRSTKLEDSAMYFCASSETGLSNYGYTFGSGTRLTVV.

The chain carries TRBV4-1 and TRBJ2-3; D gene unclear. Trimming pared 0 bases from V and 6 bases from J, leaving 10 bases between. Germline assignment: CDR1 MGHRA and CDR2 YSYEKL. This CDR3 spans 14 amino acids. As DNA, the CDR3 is TGCGCCAGCAGCCAAGATTCGCAACTGGATACGCAGTATTTT. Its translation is CASSQDSQLDTQYF.

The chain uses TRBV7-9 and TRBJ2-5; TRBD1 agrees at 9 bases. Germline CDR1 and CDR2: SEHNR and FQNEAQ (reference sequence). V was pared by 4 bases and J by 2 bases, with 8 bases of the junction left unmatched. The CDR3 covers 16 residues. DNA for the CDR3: TGTGCCAGCAGCTGTCTCCGGACAGGGGAACAAGAGACCCAGTACTTC. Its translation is CASSCLRTGEQETQYF. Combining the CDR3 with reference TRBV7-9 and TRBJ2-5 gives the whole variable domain DTGVSQNPRHKITKRGQNVTFRCDPISEHNRLYWYRQTLGQGPEFLTYFQNEAQLEKSRLLSDRFSAERPKGSFSTLEIQRTEQGDSAMYLCASSCLRTGEQETQYFGPGTRLLVL.

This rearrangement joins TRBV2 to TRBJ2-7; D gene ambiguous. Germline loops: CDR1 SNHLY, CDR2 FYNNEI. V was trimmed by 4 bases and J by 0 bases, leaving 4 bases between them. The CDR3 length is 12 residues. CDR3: CASSGPSYEQYF. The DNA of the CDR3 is TGTGCCAGCAGTGGGCCCTCCTACGAGCAGTACTTC.

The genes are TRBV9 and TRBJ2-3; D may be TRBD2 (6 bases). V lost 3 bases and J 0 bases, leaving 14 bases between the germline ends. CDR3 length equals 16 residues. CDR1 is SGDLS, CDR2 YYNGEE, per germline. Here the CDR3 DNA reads TGTGCCAGCAGCGCCTCACCGGGACTGAGCACAGATACGCAGTATTTT. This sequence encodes CASSASPGLSTDTQYF.

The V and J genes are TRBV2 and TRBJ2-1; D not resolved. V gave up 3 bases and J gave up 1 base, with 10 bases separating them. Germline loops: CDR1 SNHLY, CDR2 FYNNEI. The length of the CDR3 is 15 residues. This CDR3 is CASSDGGGSYNEQFF. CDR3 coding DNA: TGTGCCAGCAGTGATGGTGGTGGGTCCTACAATGAGCAGTTCTTC.

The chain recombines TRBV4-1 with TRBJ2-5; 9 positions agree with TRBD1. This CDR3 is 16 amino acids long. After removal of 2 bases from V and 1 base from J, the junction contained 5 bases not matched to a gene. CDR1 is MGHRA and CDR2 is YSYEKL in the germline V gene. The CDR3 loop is CASSQTDRGVQETQYF. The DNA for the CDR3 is TGCGCCAGCAGCCAAACAGACAGGGGGGTCCAAGAGACCCAGTACTTC.

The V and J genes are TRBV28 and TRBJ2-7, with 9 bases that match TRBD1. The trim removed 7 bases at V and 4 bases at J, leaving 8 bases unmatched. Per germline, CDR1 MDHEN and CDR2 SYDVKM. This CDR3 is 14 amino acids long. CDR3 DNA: TGTGCCAGCAAGGGGACAGGGTTGTTATACGAGCAGTACTTC. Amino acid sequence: CASKGTGLLYEQYF. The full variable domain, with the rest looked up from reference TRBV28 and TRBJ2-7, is DVKVTQSSRYLVKRTGEKVFLECVQDMDHENMFWYRQDPGLGLRLIYFSYDVKMKEKGDIPEGYSVSREKKERFSLILESASTNQTSMYLCASKGTGLLYEQYFGPGTRLTVT.

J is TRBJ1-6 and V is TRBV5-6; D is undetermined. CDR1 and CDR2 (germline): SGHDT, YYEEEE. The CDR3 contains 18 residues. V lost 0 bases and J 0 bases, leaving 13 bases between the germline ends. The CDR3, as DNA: TGTGCCAGCAGCTTGGCGTCTGGGCCCATCTCCTATAATTCACCCCTCCACTTT. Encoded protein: CASSLASGPISYNSPLHF.

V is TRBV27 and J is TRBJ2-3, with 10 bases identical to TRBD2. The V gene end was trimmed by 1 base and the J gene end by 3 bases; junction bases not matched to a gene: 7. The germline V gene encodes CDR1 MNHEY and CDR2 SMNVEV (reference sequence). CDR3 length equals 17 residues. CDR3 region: CASSLWASGGGTDTQYF. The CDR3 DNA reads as TGTGCCAGCAGTTTATGGGCCAGCGGGGGGGGAACAGATACGCAGTATTTT.

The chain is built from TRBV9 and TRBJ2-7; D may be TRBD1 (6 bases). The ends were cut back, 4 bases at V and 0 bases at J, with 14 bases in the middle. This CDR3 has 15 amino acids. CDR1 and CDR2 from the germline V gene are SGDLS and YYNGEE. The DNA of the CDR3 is TGTGCCAGCAGCCTCCGGGACACGAGCTCCTACGAGCAGTACTTC. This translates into CASSLRDTSSYEQYF.

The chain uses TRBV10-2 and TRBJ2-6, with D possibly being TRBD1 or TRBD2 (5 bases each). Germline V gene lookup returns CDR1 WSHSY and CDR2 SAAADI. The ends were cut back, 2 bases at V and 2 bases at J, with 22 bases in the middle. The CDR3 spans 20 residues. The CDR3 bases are TGCGCCAGCAGTGAGCCTTGGGACGGAGCGAGGGGCGCTGGGGCCAACGTCCTGACTTTC. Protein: CASSEPWDGARGAGANVLTF.

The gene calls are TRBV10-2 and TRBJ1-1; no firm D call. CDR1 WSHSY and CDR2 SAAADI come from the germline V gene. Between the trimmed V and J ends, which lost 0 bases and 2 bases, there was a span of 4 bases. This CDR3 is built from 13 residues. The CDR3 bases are TGCGCCAGCAGTGAGTCTGCTAACACTGAAGCTTTCTTT. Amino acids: CASSESANTEAFF.

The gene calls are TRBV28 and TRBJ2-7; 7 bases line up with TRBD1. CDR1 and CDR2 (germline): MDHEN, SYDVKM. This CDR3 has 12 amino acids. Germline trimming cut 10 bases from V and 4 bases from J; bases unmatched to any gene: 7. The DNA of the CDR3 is TGTGCCATGAACAGGGGTGGGTACGAGCAGTACTTC. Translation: CAMNRGGYEQYF.

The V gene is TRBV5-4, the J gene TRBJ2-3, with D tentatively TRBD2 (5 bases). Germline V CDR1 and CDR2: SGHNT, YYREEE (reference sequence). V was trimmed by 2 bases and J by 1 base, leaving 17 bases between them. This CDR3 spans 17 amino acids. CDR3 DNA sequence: TGTGCCAGCAGCTTTACCGGACTGGGTCAAGGCACAGATACGCAGTATTTT. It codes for CASSFTGLGQGTDTQYF.

Here the CDR3 DNA reads TGTGCCAGCAGTGGCGAACGCGAAGGACAGGGACCTTCAATTGGTTATGGCTACACCTTC. It translates to CASSGEREGQGPSIGYGYTF. The chain combines TRBV2 with TRBJ1-2, with 8 bases identical to TRBD1. This CDR3 contains 20 residues. After removal of 4 bases from V and 5 bases from J, the junction contained 24 bases not matched to a gene. Germline assignment: CDR1 SNHLY and CDR2 FYNNEI.

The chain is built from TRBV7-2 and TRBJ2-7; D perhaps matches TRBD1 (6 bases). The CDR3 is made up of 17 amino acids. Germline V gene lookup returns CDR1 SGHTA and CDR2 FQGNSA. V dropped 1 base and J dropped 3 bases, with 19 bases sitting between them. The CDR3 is CASSLDRLTAGVYEQYF. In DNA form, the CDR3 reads TGTGCCAGCAGCTTAGATCGATTGACGGCAGGGGTCTACGAGCAGTACTTC.

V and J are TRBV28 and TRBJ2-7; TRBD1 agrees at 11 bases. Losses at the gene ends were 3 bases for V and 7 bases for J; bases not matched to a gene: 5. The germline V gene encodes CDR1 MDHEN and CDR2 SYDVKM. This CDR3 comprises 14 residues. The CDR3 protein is CASSFGQGAREQYF. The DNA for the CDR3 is TGTGCCAGCAGTTTCGGACAGGGGGCTAGGGAGCAGTACTTC.

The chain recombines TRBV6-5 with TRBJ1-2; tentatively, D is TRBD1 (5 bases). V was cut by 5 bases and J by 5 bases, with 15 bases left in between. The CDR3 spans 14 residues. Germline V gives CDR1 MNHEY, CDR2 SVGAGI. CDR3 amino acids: CASSPTPGKYGYTF. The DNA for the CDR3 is TGTGCCAGCAGTCCGACCCCAGGGAAATATGGCTACACCTTC.

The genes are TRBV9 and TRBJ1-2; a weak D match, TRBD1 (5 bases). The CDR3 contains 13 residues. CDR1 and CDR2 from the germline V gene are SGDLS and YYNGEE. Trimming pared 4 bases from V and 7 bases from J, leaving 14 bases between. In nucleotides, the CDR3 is TGTGCCAGCAGCACCGGGGGACTGGGTGGCTACACCTTC. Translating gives CASSTGGLGGYTF.

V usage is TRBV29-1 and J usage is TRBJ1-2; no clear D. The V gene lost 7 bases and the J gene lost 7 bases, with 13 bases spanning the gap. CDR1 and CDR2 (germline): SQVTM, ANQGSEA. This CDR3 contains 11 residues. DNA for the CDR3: TGCAGCGCCCCGGGCAGCCCTGGCTACACCTTC. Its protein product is CSAPGSPGYTF.

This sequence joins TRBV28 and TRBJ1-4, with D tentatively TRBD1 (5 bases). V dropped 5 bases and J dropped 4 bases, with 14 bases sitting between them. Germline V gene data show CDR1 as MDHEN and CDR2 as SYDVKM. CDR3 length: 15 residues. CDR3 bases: TGTGCCAGCAGTCCATCGACAGAGAGTAATGAAAAACTGTTTTTT. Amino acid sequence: CASSPSTESNEKLFF.

The CDR3 DNA reads as TGTGCCAGCGGAACACTTGGGACACCTTATAGCAATCAGCCCCAGCATTTT. Protein sequence: CASGTLGTPYSNQPQHF. V usage is TRBV27 and J usage is TRBJ1-5; TRBD1 might be the D (6 bases). V was clipped by 8 bases and J by 0 bases, with 20 bases between them. Per germline, CDR1 MNHEY and CDR2 SMNVEV (reference sequence). The CDR3 runs to 17 residues.

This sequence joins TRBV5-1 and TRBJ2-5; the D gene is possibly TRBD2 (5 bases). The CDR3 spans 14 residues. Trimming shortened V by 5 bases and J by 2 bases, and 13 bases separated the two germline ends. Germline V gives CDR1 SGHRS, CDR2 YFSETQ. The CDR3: CASRTAGSQETQYF. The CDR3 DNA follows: TGCGCCAGCAGGACTGCGGGCTCTCAAGAGACCCAGTACTTC.

CDR3 nucleotide sequence: TGTGCCAGCAGTGAGTGGGGGGAAGAGACCCAGTACTTC. Translating gives CASSEWGEETQYF. The chain carries TRBV6-1 and TRBJ2-5; weak D call: TRBD2 (6 bases). Germline assignment: CDR1 MNHNS and CDR2 SASEGT. V was clipped by 3 bases and J by 3 bases, with 8 bases between them. The CDR3 is 13 amino acids.

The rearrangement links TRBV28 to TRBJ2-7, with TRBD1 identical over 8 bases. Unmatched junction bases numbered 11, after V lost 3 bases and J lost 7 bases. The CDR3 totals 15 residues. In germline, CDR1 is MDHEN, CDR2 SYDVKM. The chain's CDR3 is CASSFQGATLEEQYF. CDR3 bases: TGTGCCAGCAGTTTTCAGGGGGCTACTTTGGAAGAGCAGTACTTC.

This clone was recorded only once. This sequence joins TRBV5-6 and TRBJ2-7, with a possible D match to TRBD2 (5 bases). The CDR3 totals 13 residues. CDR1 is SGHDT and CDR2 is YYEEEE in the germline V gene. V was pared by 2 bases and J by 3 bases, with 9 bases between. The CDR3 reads CASSFRGDYEQYF. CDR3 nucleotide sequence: TGTGCCAGCAGCTTCCGGGGAGACTACGAGCAGTACTTC.

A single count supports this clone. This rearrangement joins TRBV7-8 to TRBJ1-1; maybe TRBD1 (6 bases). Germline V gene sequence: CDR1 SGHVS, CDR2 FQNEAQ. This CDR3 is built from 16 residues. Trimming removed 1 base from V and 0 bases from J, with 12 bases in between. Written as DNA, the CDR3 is TGTGCCAGCAGCTTAGGGGGACACTCCTTGAACACTGAAGCTTTCTTT. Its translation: CASSLGGHSLNTEAFF.

In DNA form, the CDR3 reads TGCGCCAGCAGCATTACTAGCGGGGGGTTCTACGAGCAGTACTTC. It is translated as CASSITSGGFYEQYF. This chain uses TRBV5-1 with TRBJ2-7; 12 nucleotides match TRBD2. Germline V gene lookup returns CDR1 SGHRS and CDR2 YFSETQ. The CDR3 consists of 15 residues. V lost 4 bases and J lost 3; bases outside the gene matches: 5.